The next 21 T cell receptor beta chains were all read from a single sample in a study of CXCR3-negative and CXCR3-positive naive CD8 T cells. With UMI labels, 5' RACE was used to prepare the TRB cDNA libraries. TCRdb re-called the 5' RACE reads and gives one entry per CDR3 protein, without DNA. The sample has fewer than 95,000 distinct CDR3 sequences. The sequenced sample consisted of naive CXCR3- CD8+ T cells from blood. The subset: CD45RO-CCR7+CD27+CD95- naive CD8+ T cells lacking CXCR3 (TNR3-). The receptors shown here come from a human donor in good health. Some clones in this sample may be carry-over from other donors' samples.

V gene TRBV20-1 combines with J gene TRBJ2-3. The CDR3 runs to 13 residues. Germline loops: CDR1 DFQATT, CDR2 SNEGSKA (reference sequence). The CDR3 protein is CSARGWSTDTQYF.

The rearrangement joins TRBV2 to TRBJ1-2; no DNA is available, so the TRBD1 call from TCRdb remains unchecked. The CDR3 covers 14 residues. The germline V gene has CDR1 SNHLY and CDR2 FYNNEI. CDR3 residues: CASSRPGQVYGYTF.

This chain uses TRBV15 with TRBJ2-7; TCRdb's D call of TRBD1 is untestable without DNA. Looked up from germline, CDR1 is LNHNV and CDR2 is YYDKDF (reference sequence). The CDR3 totals 14 residues. Here the CDR3 reads CATSRTGNPYEQYF.

This chain connects TRBV6-1 to TRBJ1-1; TCRdb outputs TRBD1, but without DNA this stays unchecked. Germline CDR1 is MNHNS and CDR2 is SASEGT. The CDR3 has 13 amino acids. The CDR3 reads CASSRQDNTEAFF.

The J gene is TRBJ2-1, the V gene TRBV5-1; TCRdb outputs TRBD2, but without DNA this stays unchecked. CDR3 length equals 15 residues. From germline, CDR1 is SGHRS and CDR2 YFSETQ. The CDR3 sequence is CASSLGTSGRDEQFF.

The chain uses TRBV12-3 or TRBV12-4 and TRBJ1-1. CDR3 length: 14 residues. CDR3 region: CASSPADLNTEAFF.

The V and J genes are TRBV5-6 and TRBJ2-1. The CDR3 is 15 amino acids. Germline CDR1 and CDR2: SGHDT and YYEEEE. The CDR3: CASTLAASSYNEQFF.

This chain joins TRBV20-1 and TRBJ1-2. The CDR3 has 13 residues. Looked up from germline, CDR1 is DFQATT and CDR2 is SNEGSKA (reference sequence). The CDR3: CSARDSRSYGYTF.

This chain connects TRBV20-1 to TRBJ1-1. This CDR3 is built from 14 residues. CDR1 and CDR2 from the germline V gene are DFQATT and SNEGSKA (reference sequence). CDR3 sequence reads: CSANRDLGLTEAFF.

This chain links TRBV4-1 with TRBJ1-2; without DNA, the TCRdb call of TRBD1 cannot be checked. The CDR3 has 12 residues. Germline V gene data show CDR1 as MGHRA and CDR2 as YSYEKL. The CDR3 region is CASSQGTGMNTF.

V gene TRBV29-1 combines with J gene TRBJ1-1. Germline V CDR1 and CDR2: SQVTM, ANQGSEA. The CDR3 loop spans 15 amino acids. CDR3 in amino acids: CSVFRTGFEDTEAFF.

The rearrangement links TRBV7-3 to TRBJ2-7; the D call from TCRdb, TRBD1, cannot be confirmed without DNA. Germline CDR1 and CDR2: SGHTA and FQGTGA. The length of the CDR3 is 15 residues. CDR3 residues: CASSLVGAGLYEQYF.

This chain connects TRBV29-1 to TRBJ2-7. The length of the CDR3 is 13 residues. Germline-derived CDR1 and CDR2 are SQVTM and ANQGSEA. CDR3 protein: CSVEVGYSYEQYF.

CDR3 sequence reads: CAGTLLSYNEQFF. The rearrangement uses TRBV7-9 and TRBJ2-1. The CDR3 contains 13 residues. Germline assignment: CDR1 SEHNR and CDR2 FQNEAQ (reference sequence).

The chain couples TRBV28 to TRBJ2-1; lacking DNA, the TRBD1 call made by TCRdb goes unchecked. The CDR3 covers 14 residues. Germline CDR1 reads MDHEN; CDR2 reads SYDVKM. CDR3 sequence: CASSPYPERDEQFF.

The rearrangement links TRBV3-1 to TRBJ2-7; the TCRdb call, TRBD2, lacks DNA for checking. The CDR3 runs to 16 residues. Germline CDR1 LGHDT, CDR2 YNNKEL (reference sequence). CDR3 loop: CASSQDTLADSYEQYF.

The chain joins TRBV6-2 or TRBV6-3 to TRBJ2-7; the TCRdb D gene call, TRBD2, has no DNA to confirm it. The CDR3 consists of 14 residues. Per the germline V gene, CDR1 is MNHEY and CDR2 is SVGEGT. CDR3 protein: CASRGLAGAYEQYF.

The chain couples TRBV27 to TRBJ1-5; TCRdb indicates TRBD1, and absent DNA this call remains unverified. The CDR3 loop spans 14 amino acids. CDR1 and CDR2 (germline): MNHEY, SMNVEV (reference sequence). This CDR3 is CASSRTGFNQPQHF.

This chain connects TRBV3-1 to TRBJ2-1. The CDR3 has 12 amino acids. Per the germline V gene, CDR1 is LGHDT and CDR2 is YNNKEL (reference sequence). The chain's CDR3 is CASSDTYNEQFF.

The chain joins TRBV6-4 to TRBJ2-7; as DNA is missing, the TRBD1 call by TCRdb cannot be tested. The germline V gene has CDR1 MRHNA and CDR2 SNTAGT. The CDR3 sequence is 13 residues long. The CDR3 protein is CASSPYQGYEQYF.

This chain joins TRBV5-1 and TRBJ2-7. CDR3 size: 14 residues. Looked up from germline, CDR1 is SGHRS and CDR2 is YFSETQ. The CDR3 sequence is CASSLIYGSYEQYF.